This T cell receptor beta chain appears in the sequencing data of a study of beta chain features in type 1 diabetes. Sorting of CD4+ naive, central memory, regulatory and stem cell-like memory cells was performed via CD45RO/CCR7/CD25/CD127/CD95/CD27. The authors reverse transcribed all of the isolated RNA, so sequencing captured expressed TCRB transcripts. Sequencing used immunoSEQ multiplex PCR; TCRdb keeps in-frame clones, though not all of them. The table lists under 250,000 clones, 25% to 30% of them singletons. CDR1 SQVTM and CDR2 ANQGSEA come from the germline V gene. The V and J ends lost 3 bases and 5 bases respectively, with 13 bases between them. The CDR3 spans 13 residues. Findings and limits, study-wide: In the patient group, naive, central memory and Treg TCRB repertoires seemed more alike than in the healthy donor group. Moderate yet significant TCRB CDR3 shortening was seen in Type 1 diabetes patients in all four CD4+ subsets.

On this clone itself: The antigen remains undetermined.

The sequencing sample was made of central memory CD4+ T cells from blood. This receptor was identified in a man younger than 45 in good health. The V call is TRBV29-1, the J call TRBJ2-5, with D tentatively TRBD2 (5 bases). The CDR3 is CSVEFGVGETQYF. CDR3 nucleotide sequence: TGCAGCGTTGAGTTCGGGGTCGGGGAGACCCAGTACTTC.